This T cell receptor (beta chain) was sequenced for a study of metastatic and nonmetastatic thyroid tumors. Study context: Repertoire comparisons spanned blood and tumor or nodule tissue from malignant and benign thyroid patients.

As handled by the study authors: A distant-metastasis classifier for papillary thyroid cancer was built using CDR3 differences across clinicopathological groups. TCRdb re-called the PCR reads via MiXCR. TCRdb, not the original authors, processed these V and J calls. The data hold 25,000 to 35,000 clones, with 15% to 20% observed a single time. Study conclusions and caveats: Within blood and tumor, benign nodules reportedly had significantly lower TCR beta diversity than malignant thyroid tumors did.

Each patient came to thyroid surgery without any prior treatment (of any kind). This clone has at least ten counts. The antigen is undetermined. The sample consisted of blood. This TCR was sampled from a female donor with papillary thyroid cancer or a benign thyroid nodule (not recorded which). Some clones in this sample may be carry-over from other donors' samples.

CDR3: CASSPWPQVRNTGELFF. In nucleotides, the CDR3 is TGTGCCAGCAGCCCATGGCCCCAGGTGCGGAACACCGGGGAGCTGTTTTTT. V usage is TRBV11-2 and J usage is TRBJ2-2; D gene unclear. Germline lookup yields CDR1 SGHAT and CDR2 FQNNGV. V was shortened by 5 bases and J by 1 base, with 17 bases between the two germline ends. The CDR3 is made up of 17 amino acids.